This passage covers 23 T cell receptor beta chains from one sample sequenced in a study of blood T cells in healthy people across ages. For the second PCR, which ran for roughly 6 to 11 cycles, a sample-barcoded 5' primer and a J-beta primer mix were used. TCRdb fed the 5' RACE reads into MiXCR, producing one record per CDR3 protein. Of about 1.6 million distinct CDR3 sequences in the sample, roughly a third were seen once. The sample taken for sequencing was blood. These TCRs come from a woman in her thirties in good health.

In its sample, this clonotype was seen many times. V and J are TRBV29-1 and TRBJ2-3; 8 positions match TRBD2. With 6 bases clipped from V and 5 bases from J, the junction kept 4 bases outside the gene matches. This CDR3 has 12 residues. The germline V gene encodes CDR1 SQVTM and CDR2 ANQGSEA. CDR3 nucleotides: TGCAGCGTCGCGGGGGGAAAAGATACGCAGTATTTT. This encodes CSVAGGKDTQYF.

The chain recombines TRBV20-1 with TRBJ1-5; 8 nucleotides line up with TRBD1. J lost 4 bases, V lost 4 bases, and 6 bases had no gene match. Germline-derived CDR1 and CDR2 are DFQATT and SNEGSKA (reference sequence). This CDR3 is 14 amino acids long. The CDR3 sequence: CSANTGGGNQPQHF. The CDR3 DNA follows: TGCAGTGCTAACACAGGGGGGGGGAATCAGCCCCAGCATTTT.

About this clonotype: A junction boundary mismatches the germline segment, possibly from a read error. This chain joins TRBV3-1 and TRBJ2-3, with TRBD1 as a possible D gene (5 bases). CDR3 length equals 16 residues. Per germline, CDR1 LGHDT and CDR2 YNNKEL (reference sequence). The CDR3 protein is CASNQDLYRLTDTQYF. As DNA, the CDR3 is TGTGCCAGCAACCAAGATCTTTACAGGCTGACAGATACGCAGTATTTT.

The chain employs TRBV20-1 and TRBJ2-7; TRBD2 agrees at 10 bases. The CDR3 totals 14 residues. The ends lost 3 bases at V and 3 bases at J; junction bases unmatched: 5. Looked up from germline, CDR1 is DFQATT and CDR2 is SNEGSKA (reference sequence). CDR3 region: CSARDLAGDYEQYF. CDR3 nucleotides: TGCAGTGCTAGGGACCTAGCGGGAGACTACGAGCAGTACTTC.

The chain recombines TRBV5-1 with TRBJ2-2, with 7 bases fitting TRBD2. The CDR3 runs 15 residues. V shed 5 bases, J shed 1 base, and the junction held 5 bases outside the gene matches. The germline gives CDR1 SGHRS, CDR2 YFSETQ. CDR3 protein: CASSPTSVNTGELFF. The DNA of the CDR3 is TGCGCCAGCAGTCCTACTAGCGTGAACACCGGGGAGCTGTTTTTT.

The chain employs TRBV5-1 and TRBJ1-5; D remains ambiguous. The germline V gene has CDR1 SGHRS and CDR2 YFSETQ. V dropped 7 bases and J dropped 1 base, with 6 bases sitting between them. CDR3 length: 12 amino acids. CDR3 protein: CASHPSNQPQHF. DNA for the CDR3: TGCGCCAGCCATCCCAGCAATCAGCCCCAGCATTTT.

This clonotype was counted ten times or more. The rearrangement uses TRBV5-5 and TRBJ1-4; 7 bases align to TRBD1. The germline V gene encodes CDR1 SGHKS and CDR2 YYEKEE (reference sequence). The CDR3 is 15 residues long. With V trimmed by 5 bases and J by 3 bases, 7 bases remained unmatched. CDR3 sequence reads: CASSRTGDSNEKLFF. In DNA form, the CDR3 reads TGTGCCAGCAGTCGTACAGGGGACTCTAATGAAAAACTGTTTTTT.

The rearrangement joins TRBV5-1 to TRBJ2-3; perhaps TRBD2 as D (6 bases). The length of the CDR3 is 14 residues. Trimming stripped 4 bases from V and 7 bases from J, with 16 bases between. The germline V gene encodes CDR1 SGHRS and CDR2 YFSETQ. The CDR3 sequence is CASSTGTSGYTQYF. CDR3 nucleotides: TGCGCCAGCAGCACGGGGACCAGCGGGTATACGCAGTATTTT.

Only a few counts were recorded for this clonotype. CDR3: CASSLQGARVYGYTF. The CDR3 region has the DNA TGTGCCAGCAGCTTACAGGGGGCGCGAGTCTATGGCTACACCTTC. The chain has TRBV7-9 and TRBJ1-2, with TRBD1 matching 8 bases. The CDR3 length is 15 residues. Germline V lookup: CDR1 SEHNR, CDR2 FQNEAQ (reference sequence). V shed 2 bases, J shed 4 bases, and the junction held 6 bases outside the gene matches.

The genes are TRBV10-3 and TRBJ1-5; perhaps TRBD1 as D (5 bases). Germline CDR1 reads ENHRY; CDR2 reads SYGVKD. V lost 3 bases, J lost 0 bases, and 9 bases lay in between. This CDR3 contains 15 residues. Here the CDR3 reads CAISDSDSSNQPQHF. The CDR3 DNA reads TGTGCCATCAGTGATTCTGACAGTAGCAATCAGCCCCAGCATTTT.

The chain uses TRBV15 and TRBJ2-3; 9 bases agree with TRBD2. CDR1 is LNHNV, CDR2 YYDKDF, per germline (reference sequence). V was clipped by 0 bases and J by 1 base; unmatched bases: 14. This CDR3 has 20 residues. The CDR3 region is CATSRDTPGTSRTGTDTQYF. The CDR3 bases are TGTGCCACCAGCAGAGATACCCCCGGGACTAGCAGAACAGGCACAGATACGCAGTATTTT.

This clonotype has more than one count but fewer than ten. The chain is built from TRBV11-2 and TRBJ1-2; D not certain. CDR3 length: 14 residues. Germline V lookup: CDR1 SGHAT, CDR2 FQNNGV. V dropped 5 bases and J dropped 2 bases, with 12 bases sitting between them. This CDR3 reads CASSPMRGNYGYTF. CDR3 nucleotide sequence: TGTGCCAGCAGCCCGATGAGAGGGAACTATGGCTACACCTTC.

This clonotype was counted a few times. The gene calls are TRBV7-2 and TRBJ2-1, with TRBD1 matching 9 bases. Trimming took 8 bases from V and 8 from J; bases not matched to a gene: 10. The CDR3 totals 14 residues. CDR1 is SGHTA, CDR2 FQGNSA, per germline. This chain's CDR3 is CASGGDRVYDEQFF. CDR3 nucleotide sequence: TGTGCCAGCGGGGGGGACAGGGTATACGATGAGCAGTTCTTC.

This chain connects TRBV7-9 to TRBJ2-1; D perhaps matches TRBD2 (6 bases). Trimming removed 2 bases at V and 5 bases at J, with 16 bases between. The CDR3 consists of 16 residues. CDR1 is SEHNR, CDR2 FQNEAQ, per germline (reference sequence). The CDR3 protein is CASSLFRDSKHNEQFF. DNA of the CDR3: TGTGCCAGCAGCTTATTTAGGGACTCAAAACACAATGAGCAGTTCTTC.

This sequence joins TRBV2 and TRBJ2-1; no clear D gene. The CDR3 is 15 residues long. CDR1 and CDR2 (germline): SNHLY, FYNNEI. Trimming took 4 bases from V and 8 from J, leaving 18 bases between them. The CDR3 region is CASSVEGPAAYEQFF. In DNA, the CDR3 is TGTGCCAGCAGTGTTGAAGGACCAGCCGCGTATGAGCAGTTCTTC.

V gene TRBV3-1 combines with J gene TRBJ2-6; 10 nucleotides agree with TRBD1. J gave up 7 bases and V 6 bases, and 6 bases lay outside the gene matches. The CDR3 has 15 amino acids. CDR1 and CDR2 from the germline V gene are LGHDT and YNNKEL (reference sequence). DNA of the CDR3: TGTGCCAGCAGTAACCGGGACAGGGGCGCCAACGTCCTGACTTTC. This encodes CASSNRDRGANVLTF.

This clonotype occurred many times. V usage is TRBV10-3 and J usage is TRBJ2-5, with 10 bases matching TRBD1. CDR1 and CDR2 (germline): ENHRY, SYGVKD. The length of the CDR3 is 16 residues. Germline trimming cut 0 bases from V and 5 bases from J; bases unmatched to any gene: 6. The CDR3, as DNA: TGTGCCATCAGTGAGTCGCGGACAGGGGGTATGGAGACCCAGTACTTC. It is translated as CAISESRTGGMETQYF.

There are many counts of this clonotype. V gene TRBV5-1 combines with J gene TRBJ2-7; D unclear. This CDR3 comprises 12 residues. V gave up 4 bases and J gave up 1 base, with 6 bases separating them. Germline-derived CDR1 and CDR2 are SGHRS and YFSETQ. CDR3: CASSADSYEQYF. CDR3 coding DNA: TGCGCCAGCAGCGCCGATTCCTACGAGCAGTACTTC.

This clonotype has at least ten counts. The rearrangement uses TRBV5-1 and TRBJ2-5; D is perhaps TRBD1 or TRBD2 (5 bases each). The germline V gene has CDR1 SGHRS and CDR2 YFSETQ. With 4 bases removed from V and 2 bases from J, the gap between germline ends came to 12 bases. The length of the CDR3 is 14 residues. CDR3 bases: TGCGCCAGCAGCCCCGGGACCCAACAAGAGACCCAGTACTTC. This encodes CASSPGTQQETQYF.

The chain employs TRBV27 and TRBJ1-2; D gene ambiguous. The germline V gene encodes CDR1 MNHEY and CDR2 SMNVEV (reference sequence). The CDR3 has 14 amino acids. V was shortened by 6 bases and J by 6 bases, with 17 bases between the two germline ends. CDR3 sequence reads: CASRPPETQDGYTF. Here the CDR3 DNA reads TGTGCCAGCAGACCCCCCGAGACGCAGGATGGCTACACCTTC.

The CDR3 DNA is TGCGCCAGCAGTGAAAACCTGGGGGGTCCAGATACGCAGTATTTT. Amino acid sequence: CASSENLGGPDTQYF. This sequence joins TRBV10-1 and TRBJ2-3, with D possibly matching TRBD2 (6 bases). The CDR3 has 15 residues. V shed 3 bases and J shed 4 bases, with 14 bases lying between them. CDR1 is WNHNN and CDR2 is SYGVQD in the germline V gene (reference sequence).

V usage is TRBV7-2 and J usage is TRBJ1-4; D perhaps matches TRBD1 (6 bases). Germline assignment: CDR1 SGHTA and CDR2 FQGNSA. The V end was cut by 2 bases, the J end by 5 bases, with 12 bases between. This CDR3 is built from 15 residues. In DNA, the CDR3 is TGTGCCAGCAGCTTACAGCGGGGGACAAATGAAAAACTGTTTTTT. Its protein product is CASSLQRGTNEKLFF.

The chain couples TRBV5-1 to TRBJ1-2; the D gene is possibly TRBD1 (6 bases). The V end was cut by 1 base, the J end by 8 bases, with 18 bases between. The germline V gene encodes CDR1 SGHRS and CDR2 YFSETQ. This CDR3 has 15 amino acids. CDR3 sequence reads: CASSLFGQDRSGYTF. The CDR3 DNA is TGCGCCAGCAGCTTGTTTGGCCAAGACAGGTCGGGCTACACCTTC.